Below are 10 T cell receptor beta chains sequenced from a single sample in a study of T cells in Graves' hyperthyroidism and ophthalmopathy. The investigators amplified TCR beta CDR3 regions from RNA transcripts. HTBI primers were used for first-round RT-PCR of the TCR CDR3. TCRdb reprocessed the multiplex PCR reads via MiXCR and lists one record per CDR3 protein. The table has 300,000 to 350,000 distinct CDR3 sequences, roughly a fifth seen once. The material sequenced was blood. These receptors came from a woman in her forties or fifties with Graves' hyperthyroidism.

The chain has TRBV5-1 and TRBJ2-5, with TRBD2 matching over 11 bases. Germline V gene sequence: CDR1 SGHRS, CDR2 YFSETQ. The CDR3 loop spans 15 amino acids. J was trimmed by 3 bases and V by 1 base; bases with no gene match: 2. The DNA of the CDR3 is TGCGCCAGCAGCTTGTTGACTAGCGGGGAAGAGACCCAGTACTTC. Its protein is CASSLLTSGEETQYF.

This clonotype appeared a single time. The CDR3 sequence is CASSFLSGDYGYTF. As DNA, the CDR3 is TGTGCCAGCAGTTTTCTCTCGGGGGACTATGGCTACACCTTC. The chain employs TRBV28 and TRBJ1-2, with a tentative D call TRBD1 (5 bases). The CDR3 extends over 14 amino acids. Germline-derived CDR1 and CDR2 are MDHEN and SYDVKM. Trimming took off 3 bases at V and 3 bases at J, with 11 bases between the two ends.

This clonotype has ten or more counts. The chain carries TRBV29-1 and TRBJ2-1, with D perhaps matching TRBD2 (6 bases). Looked up from germline, CDR1 is SQVTM and CDR2 is ANQGSEA. Trimming took 3 bases from V and 5 from J, leaving 14 bases between them. The CDR3 runs to 14 residues. The CDR3 spells CSVDPTTSNNEQFF. CDR3 sequence (DNA): TGCAGCGTTGATCCCACTACTAGCAACAATGAGCAGTTCTTC.

Ten or more counts support this clonotype. The genes are TRBV28 and TRBJ2-4; weak D call: TRBD1 (5 bases). Germline values: CDR1 MDHEN, CDR2 SYDVKM. CDR3 size: 15 residues. V was trimmed by 5 bases and J by 0 bases, leaving 11 bases between them. In DNA, the CDR3 is TGTGCCAGCAGTCTCCCTCAGGGAGCCAAAAACATTCAGTACTTC. Its translation: CASSLPQGAKNIQYF.

This rearrangement joins TRBV12-5 to TRBJ1-1; D unresolved. The CDR3 covers 14 residues. CDR1 and CDR2 (germline): LGHNT, FRNRAP. V was pared by 3 bases and J by 2 bases, with 10 bases between. Here the CDR3 DNA reads TGTGCTAGTGGTTTAGGAAGCCGCAACACTGAAGCTTTCTTT. Residues: CASGLGSRNTEAFF.

The sample holds many counts of this clonotype. The chain is built from TRBV3-1 and TRBJ2-5, with TRBD1 as a possible D gene (7 bases). Germline V CDR1 and CDR2: LGHDT, YNNKEL (reference sequence). The CDR3 covers 14 residues. Trimming took off 3 bases at V and 7 bases at J, with 15 bases between the two ends. The CDR3 nucleotides read TGTGCCAGCAGCCACGGAGGGGGCGGCGGGACCCAGTACTTC. Its translation: CASSHGGGGGTQYF.

A few counts support this clonotype. This chain links TRBV5-1 with TRBJ1-2, with 10 bases fitting TRBD1. Trimming cost V 0 bases and J 4 bases; bases outside gene matches: 3. The CDR3 covers 15 residues. CDR1 and CDR2 from the germline V gene are SGHRS and YFSETQ. The CDR3 sequence: CASSLGDRGLYGYTF. The CDR3 DNA is TGCGCCAGCAGCTTGGGGGACAGGGGACTCTATGGCTACACCTTC.

In this sample, this clonotype turned up a few times. This chain connects TRBV27 to TRBJ1-5; D uncertain. The germline V gene encodes CDR1 MNHEY and CDR2 SMNVEV (reference sequence). The CDR3 totals 13 residues. The V end was cut by 9 bases, the J end by 3 bases, with 12 bases between. CDR3 sequence: CASSREPNQPQHF. CDR3 nucleotide sequence: TGTGCCAGTTCCCGGGAACCCAATCAGCCCCAGCATTTT.

The chain joins TRBV5-6 to TRBJ1-5, with 7 bases identical to TRBD1. The CDR3 runs 18 residues. From germline, CDR1 is SGHDT and CDR2 YYEEEE. Trimming removed 1 base from V and 0 bases from J; junction bases left unmatched: 10. The CDR3 DNA sequence: TGTGCCAGCAGCTTGAATCAGGACAGGCCCTATAGCAATCAGCCCCAGCATTTT. It is translated as CASSLNQDRPYSNQPQHF.

In its sample, this clonotype was seen many times. V usage is TRBV11-2 and J usage is TRBJ2-3; 10 bases are shared with TRBD2. CDR1 is SGHAT, CDR2 FQNNGV, per germline. V lost 5 bases to trimming and J lost 1 base; unmatched junction nucleotides: 3. The CDR3 has 15 amino acids. This chain's CDR3 is CASSGGLAGTDTQYF. The CDR3, as DNA: TGTGCCAGCAGCGGCGGACTAGCGGGCACAGATACGCAGTATTTT. The whole variable domain, remainder taken from reference TRBV11-2 and TRBJ2-3, is EAGVAQSPRYKIIEKRQSVAFWCNPISGHATLYWYQQILGQGPKLLIQFQNNGVVDDSQLPKDRFSAERLKGVDSTLKIQPAKLEDSAVYLCASSGGLAGTDTQYFGPGTRLTVL.